These 30 T cell receptor beta chains were sequenced from one sample in a study of blood T cell repertoires in COVID-19. The assay was immunoSEQ multiplex PCR, and TCRdb's table has in-frame clones only and misses some. The table records about 260,000 clones, around 84% of them present only once. Sequencing was performed on PBMCs or T cells enriched from blood (not recorded which). The receptors shown here come from a man under 40 with acute COVID-19.

J is TRBJ2-1 and V is TRBV3-1 (or the pseudogene TRBV3-2); 11 nucleotides agree with TRBD1. The CDR3 totals 15 residues. Per germline, CDR1 LGHDT and CDR2 YNNKEL (reference sequence). Trimming cost V 3 bases and J 3 bases; bases outside gene matches: 1. The CDR3 protein is CASSQDRGLYNEQFF. The CDR3 DNA is TGTGCCAGCAGCCAGGACAGGGGGCTCTACAATGAGCAGTTCTTC.

Only one count was recorded for this clone. This chain connects TRBV19 to TRBJ1-4; 7 bases map to TRBD1. Trimming at V came to 4 bases and at J to 0 bases, leaving 11 bases not matched to a gene. This CDR3 has 18 amino acids. The V gene's germline CDR1 is LNHDA and CDR2 SQIVND (reference sequence). DNA of the CDR3: TGTGCCAGTAGTACGGGCGGACAGGTTGGAGCAACTAATGAAAAACTGTTTTTT. It specifies CASSTGGQVGATNEKLFF.

The V call is TRBV6-1, the J call TRBJ1-4; the match to TRBD1 covers 10 bases. The CDR3 consists of 17 residues. V shed 3 bases, J shed 2 bases, and the junction held 6 bases outside the gene matches. Germline assignment: CDR1 MNHNS and CDR2 SASEGT. The CDR3 bases are TGTGCCAGCAGTGAGCCGGGACAGGGGAGGACTAATGAAAAACTGTTTTTT. Its translation is CASSEPGQGRTNEKLFF.

The V gene is TRBV29-1, the J gene TRBJ1-1; TRBD1 matches 9 bases. V lost 5 bases, J lost 1 base, and 5 bases stayed unmatched. This CDR3 comprises 14 residues. CDR1 and CDR2 (germline): SQVTM, ANQGSEA. The CDR3 DNA is TGCAGCGTTCAGACAGGGGGTAGGAACACTGAAGCTTTCTTT. Amino acids: CSVQTGGRNTEAFF.

This rearrangement joins TRBV19 to TRBJ2-1; D call uncertain. V gave up 2 bases and J gave up 6 bases, with 8 bases separating them. The germline V gene has CDR1 LNHDA and CDR2 SQIVND (reference sequence). The CDR3 consists of 13 residues. Here the CDR3 reads CASSIPAGNEQFF. DNA of the CDR3: TGTGCCAGTAGTATACCCGCAGGCAATGAGCAGTTCTTC.

V is TRBV7-2 and J is TRBJ2-3; 16 nucleotides agree with TRBD2. CDR1 SGHTA and CDR2 FQGNSA come from the germline V gene. CDR3 length: 17 amino acids. The V gene end was trimmed by 1 base and the J gene end by 5 bases; junction bases not matched to a gene: 3. The CDR3 nucleotides read TGTGCCAGCAGCTTAGAGGGACTAGCGGGAGGGTTAGATACGCAGTATTTT. It specifies CASSLEGLAGGLDTQYF.

The chain is built from TRBV25-1 and TRBJ1-1; perhaps TRBD1 as D (6 bases). The CDR3 is 13 residues long. Germline V CDR1 and CDR2: MGHDK, SYGVNS. Trimming stripped 2 bases from V and 6 bases from J, with 10 bases between. The CDR3 loop reads CASSETGIPEAFF. The CDR3 DNA reads as TGTGCCAGCAGTGAAACAGGGATCCCTGAAGCTTTCTTT.

The chain uses TRBV18 and TRBJ1-1; D is ambiguous. The CDR3 is 14 amino acids. The V end lost 1 base, the J end lost 2 bases, and 8 bases lay between the germline ends. The germline gives CDR1 KGHSH, CDR2 LQKENI. CDR3 nucleotide sequence: TGTGCCAGCTCACCACTCGGTACCAACACTGAAGCTTTCTTT. Protein sequence: CASSPLGTNTEAFF.

The V gene is TRBV19, the J gene TRBJ2-1, with 9 bases fitting TRBD2. This CDR3 comprises 19 residues. Germline-derived CDR1 and CDR2 are LNHDA and SQIVND (reference sequence). V lost 7 bases, J lost 0 bases, and 16 bases stayed unmatched. The CDR3 protein is CASMGEREDIRSSYNEQFF. The DNA of the CDR3 is TGTGCCAGTATGGGGGAGCGGGAGGATATTAGAAGCTCCTACAATGAGCAGTTCTTC.

The V gene is TRBV6-5, the J gene TRBJ1-5; D remains unclear. Germline values: CDR1 MNHEY, CDR2 SVGAGI. The CDR3 has 15 amino acids. V was clipped by 6 bases and J by 0 bases, with 12 bases between them. CDR3: CASRISEVSNQPQHF. The CDR3 nucleotides read TGTGCCAGCAGGATATCAGAGGTTAGCAATCAGCCCCAGCATTTT.

The rearrangement joins TRBV27 to TRBJ2-1; 7 bases fit TRBD1. This CDR3 comprises 14 residues. CDR1 and CDR2 (germline): MNHEY, SMNVEV (reference sequence). The J segment lost 4 bases and the V segment lost 5 bases, leaving 5 bases of the junction unmatched. The CDR3, as DNA: TGTGCCAGCAGTATACAGGGGACATACAATGAGCAGTTCTTC. Its protein is CASSIQGTYNEQFF.

The J gene is TRBJ1-2, the V gene TRBV28; TRBD1 matches at 8 bases. J gave up 6 bases and V 5 bases, and 14 bases lay outside the gene matches. The CDR3 loop spans 16 amino acids. CDR1 MDHEN and CDR2 SYDVKM come from the germline V gene. Here the CDR3 reads CASSPPYRGEKDGYTF. Here the CDR3 DNA reads TGTGCCAGCAGTCCCCCGTACAGGGGGGAGAAGGATGGCTACACCTTC.

V gene TRBV29-1 combines with J gene TRBJ2-2, with 7 bases that match TRBD2. This CDR3 has 14 residues. Per the germline V gene, CDR1 is SQVTM and CDR2 is ANQGSEA. J gave up 1 base and V 5 bases, and 4 bases lay outside the gene matches. CDR3 sequence reads: CSVRSGGNTGELFF. The CDR3 DNA is TGCAGCGTTAGGTCGGGGGGGAACACCGGGGAGCTGTTTTTT.

The chain recombines TRBV2 with TRBJ1-4; no clear D. The CDR3 totals 13 residues. Germline lookup yields CDR1 SNHLY and CDR2 FYNNEI. V lost 7 bases to trimming and J lost 8 bases, with 14 bases between them. The CDR3: CASIILAEEKLFF. The CDR3 DNA reads as TGTGCCAGCATCATCCTGGCGGAGGAAAAACTGTTTTTT.

This clone was observed a single time. V and J are TRBV4-3 and TRBJ2-2, with 7 bases matching TRBD1. In germline, CDR1 is LGHNA, CDR2 YSLEER. The CDR3 has 14 residues. The V gene end was trimmed by 4 bases and the J gene end by 7 bases; junction bases not matched to a gene: 6. CDR3 loop: CASSRQGGHGELFF. DNA for the CDR3: TGCGCCAGCAGCCGACAGGGCGGACACGGGGAGCTGTTTTTT.

The genes are TRBV15 and TRBJ2-3; perhaps TRBD1 as D (5 bases). V lost 5 bases and J lost 1, with 13 bases in between. This CDR3 region has 15 residues. Germline V gene data show CDR1 as LNHNV and CDR2 as YYDKDF (reference sequence). The CDR3 loop is CATSLAGPGTDTQYF. DNA for the CDR3: TGTGCCACCAGCCTGGCAGGGCCGGGCACAGATACGCAGTATTTT.

The chain is built from TRBV4-1 and TRBJ1-3, with D tentatively TRBD1 (6 bases). Trimming cost V 3 bases and J 3 bases, with 12 bases left between them. Germline loops: CDR1 MGHRA, CDR2 YSYEKL. This CDR3 has 15 residues. Here the CDR3 DNA reads TGCGCCAGCAGCCAGACTCTGGACAGTGGAAACACCATATATTTT. It encodes CASSQTLDSGNTIYF.

The chain combines TRBV6-1 with TRBJ1-5, with D maybe TRBD1 (5 bases). V lost 0 bases and J 1 base, leaving 16 bases between the germline ends. Germline CDR1 and CDR2: MNHNS and SASEGT. This CDR3 has 18 residues. CDR3 DNA: TGTGCCAGCAGTGAAGCATTAAGTCGCAGGGCCAGCAATCAGCCCCAGCATTTT. Its translation is CASSEALSRRASNQPQHF.

The chain links TRBV7-9 to TRBJ1-6, with a possible D match to TRBD1 (5 bases). Germline CDR1 SEHNR, CDR2 FQNEAQ (reference sequence). Trimming left V 2 bases short and J 7 bases short, with 15 bases between. CDR3 size: 16 residues. CDR3 in DNA: TGTGCCAGCAGCTTACGGAGCGACGGGGGGAATTCACCCCTCCACTTT. It codes for CASSLRSDGGNSPLHF.

This clone has just one count. The rearrangement joins TRBV5-7 to TRBJ2-3, with D maybe TRBD2 (5 bases). TRBV5-7 is sorted into the ORF group, with uncertain function. The CDR3 is 17 residues long. V was trimmed by 0 bases and J by 4 bases, leaving 18 bases between them. CDR3: CASSLVGLRSRSDTQYF. CDR3 coding DNA: TGTGCCAGCAGCTTGGTCGGACTTCGGAGTCGGTCAGATACGCAGTATTTT.

In this sample, this clone turned up a few times. This chain connects TRBV5-4 to TRBJ2-1, with 11 bases matching TRBD2. Per germline, CDR1 SGHNT and CDR2 YYREEE (reference sequence). This CDR3 region has 17 residues. J gave up 4 bases and V 4 bases, and 10 bases lay outside the gene matches. The CDR3 DNA sequence: TGTGCCAGCAGCGCGGGTACTAGCGGGAGACAATACAATGAGCAGTTCTTC. Translating gives CASSAGTSGRQYNEQFF.

This clone appeared once. The gene calls are TRBV5-1 and TRBJ2-1; D is perhaps TRBD1 (6 bases). The germline V gene has CDR1 SGHRS and CDR2 YFSETQ. The CDR3 has 14 residues. Trimming took 4 bases from V and 2 from J, leaving 10 bases between them. The CDR3 region is CASSGGQTYNEQFF. Here the CDR3 DNA reads TGCGCCAGCAGCGGGGGACAAACCTACAATGAGCAGTTCTTC.

This chain's CDR3 is CASSTGLAGGYQFF. In DNA form, the CDR3 reads TGTGCCAGTAGTACCGGACTAGCGGGAGGGTATCAGTTCTTC. The rearrangement joins TRBV19 to TRBJ2-1, with 15 bases matching TRBD2. CDR1 LNHDA and CDR2 SQIVND come from the germline V gene (reference sequence). Trimming cost V 4 bases and J 13 bases; bases outside gene matches: 5. The CDR3 length is 14 residues.

The chain links TRBV18 to TRBJ2-7, with unresolved D. Germline V gene sequence: CDR1 KGHSH, CDR2 LQKENI. CDR3 length: 15 amino acids. V was trimmed by 2 bases and J by 5 bases, leaving 16 bases between them. CDR3 amino acids: CASSPEAMLGNEQYV. In DNA, the CDR3 is TGTGCCAGCTCACCAGAGGCCATGCTTGGAAACGAGCAGTACGTC.

CDR3 protein: CASSQDVGLAQHF. The CDR3 DNA sequence: TGCGCCAGCAGCCAAGATGTGGGGCTGGCCCAGCATTTT. The chain couples TRBV4-1 to TRBJ1-5, with D maybe TRBD1 (5 bases). Trimming cost V 0 bases and J 11 bases, with 11 bases left between them. Germline V gene data show CDR1 as MGHRA and CDR2 as YSYEKL. The CDR3 spans 13 residues.

The chain is built from TRBV5-6 and TRBJ1-2, with 7 positions matching TRBD1. This CDR3 has 15 residues. Germline V gives CDR1 SGHDT, CDR2 YYEEEE. After removal of 0 bases from V and 7 bases from J, the junction contained 9 bases not matched to a gene. In nucleotides, the CDR3 is TGTGCCAGCAGCTTGGGCCAGGGGGAGGACTCTGGCTACACCTTC. It encodes CASSLGQGEDSGYTF.

CDR3 in amino acids: CASSGQSSEVYGYTF. The CDR3 nucleotides read TGTGCCAGCAGTGGTCAGAGCTCCGAGGTGTATGGCTACACCTTC. J is TRBJ1-2 and V is TRBV2, with D unresolved. This CDR3 has 15 residues. Germline V gene data show CDR1 as SNHLY and CDR2 as FYNNEI. V was clipped by 4 bases and J by 5 bases, with 17 bases between them.

This chain uses TRBV5-1 with TRBJ2-1; D gene unclear. The CDR3 sequence is 13 residues long. From germline, CDR1 is SGHRS and CDR2 YFSETQ. Trimming left V 3 bases short and J 4 bases short, with 8 bases between. CDR3: CASSSNIYNEQFF. CDR3 sequence (DNA): TGCGCCAGCAGCTCGAACATTTACAATGAGCAGTTCTTC. Full variable domain (remainder filled in from reference TRBV5-1 and TRBJ2-1): KAGVTQTPRYLIKTRGQQVTLSCSPISGHRSVSWYQQTPGQGLQFLFEYFSETQRNKGNFPGRFSGRQFSNSRSEMNVSTLELGDSALYLCASSSNIYNEQFFGPGTRLTVL.

The chain joins TRBV4-1 to TRBJ1-1, with D unresolved. CDR1 is MGHRA and CDR2 is YSYEKL in the germline V gene. CDR3 length equals 14 residues. V dropped 3 bases and J dropped 2 bases, with 10 bases sitting between them. The CDR3 loop is CASSHGKGNTEAFF. For the CDR3, the DNA is TGCGCCAGCAGCCACGGGAAGGGCAACACTGAAGCTTTCTTT.

The CDR3 DNA reads as TGTGCCACCAGCACAGGGTCCGGGAGGGCCAACGTCCTGACTTTC. The encoded protein is CATSTGSGRANVLTF. The rearrangement joins TRBV24-1 to TRBJ2-6, with a weak D call TRBD1 (6 bases). The ends were cut back, 7 bases at V and 5 bases at J, with 14 bases in the middle. Germline loops: CDR1 KGHDR, CDR2 SFDVKD. The CDR3 is 15 residues long.